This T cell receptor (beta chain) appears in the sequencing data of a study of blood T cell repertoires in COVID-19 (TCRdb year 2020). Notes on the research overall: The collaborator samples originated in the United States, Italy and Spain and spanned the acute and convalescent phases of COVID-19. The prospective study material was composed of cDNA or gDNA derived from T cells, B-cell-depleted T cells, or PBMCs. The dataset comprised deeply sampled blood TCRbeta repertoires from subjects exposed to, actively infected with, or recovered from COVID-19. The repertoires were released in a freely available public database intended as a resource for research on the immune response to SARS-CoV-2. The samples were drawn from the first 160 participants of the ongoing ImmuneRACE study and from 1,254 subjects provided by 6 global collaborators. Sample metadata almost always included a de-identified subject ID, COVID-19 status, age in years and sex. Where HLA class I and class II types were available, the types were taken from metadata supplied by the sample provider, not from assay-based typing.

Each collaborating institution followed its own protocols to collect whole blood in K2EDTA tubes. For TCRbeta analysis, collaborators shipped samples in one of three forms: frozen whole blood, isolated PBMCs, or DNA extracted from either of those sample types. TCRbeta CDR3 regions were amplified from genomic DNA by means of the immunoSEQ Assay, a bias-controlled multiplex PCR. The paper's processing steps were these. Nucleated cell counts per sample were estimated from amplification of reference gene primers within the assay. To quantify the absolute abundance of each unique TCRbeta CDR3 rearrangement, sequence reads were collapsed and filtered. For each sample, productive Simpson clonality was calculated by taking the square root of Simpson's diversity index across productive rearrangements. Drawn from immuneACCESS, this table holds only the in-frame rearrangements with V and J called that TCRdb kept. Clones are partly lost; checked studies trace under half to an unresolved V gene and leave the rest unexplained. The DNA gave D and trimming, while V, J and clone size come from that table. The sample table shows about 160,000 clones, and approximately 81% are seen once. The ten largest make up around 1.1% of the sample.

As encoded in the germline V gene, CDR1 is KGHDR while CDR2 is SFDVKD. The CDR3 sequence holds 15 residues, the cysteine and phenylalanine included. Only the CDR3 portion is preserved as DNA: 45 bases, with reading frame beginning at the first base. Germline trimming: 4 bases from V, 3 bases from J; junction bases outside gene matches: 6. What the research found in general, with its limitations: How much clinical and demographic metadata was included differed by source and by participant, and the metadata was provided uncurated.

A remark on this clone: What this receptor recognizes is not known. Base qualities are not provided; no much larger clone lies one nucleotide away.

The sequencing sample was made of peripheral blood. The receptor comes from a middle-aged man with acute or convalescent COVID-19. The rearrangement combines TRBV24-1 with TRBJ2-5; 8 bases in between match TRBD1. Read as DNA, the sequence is TGTGCCACCAGTGACCACCGACAGGGGAAAGAGACCCAGTACTTC. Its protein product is CATSDHRQGKETQYF.